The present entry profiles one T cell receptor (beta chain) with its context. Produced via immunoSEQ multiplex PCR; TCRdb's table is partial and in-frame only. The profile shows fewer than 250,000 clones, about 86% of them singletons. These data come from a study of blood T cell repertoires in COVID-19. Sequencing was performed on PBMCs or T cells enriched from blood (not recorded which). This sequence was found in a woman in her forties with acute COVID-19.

CDR3 region: CASSSGYRDREEDGYTF. The CDR3 region has the DNA TGCGCCAGCAGCTCCGGCTACCGGGACAGGGAAGAAGATGGCTACACCTTC. The gene calls are TRBV5-1 and TRBJ1-2; 9 bases agree with TRBD1. CDR1 is SGHRS, CDR2 YFSETQ, per germline. This CDR3 is 17 amino acids long. J was trimmed by 6 bases and V by 3 bases; bases with no gene match: 15.